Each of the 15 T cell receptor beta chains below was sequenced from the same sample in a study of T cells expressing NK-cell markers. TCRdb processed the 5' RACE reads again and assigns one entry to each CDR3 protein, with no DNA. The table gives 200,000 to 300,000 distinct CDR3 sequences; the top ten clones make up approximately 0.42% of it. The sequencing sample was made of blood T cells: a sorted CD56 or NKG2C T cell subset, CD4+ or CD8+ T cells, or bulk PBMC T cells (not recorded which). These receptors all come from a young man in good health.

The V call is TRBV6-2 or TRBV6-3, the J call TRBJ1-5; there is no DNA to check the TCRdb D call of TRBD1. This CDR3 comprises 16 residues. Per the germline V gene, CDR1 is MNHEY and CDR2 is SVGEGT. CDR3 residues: CASSFTGGYSNQPQHF.

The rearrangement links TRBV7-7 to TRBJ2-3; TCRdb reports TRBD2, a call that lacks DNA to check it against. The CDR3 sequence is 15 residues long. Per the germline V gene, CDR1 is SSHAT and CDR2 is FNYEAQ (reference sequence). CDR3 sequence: CASARTSGSTDTQYF.

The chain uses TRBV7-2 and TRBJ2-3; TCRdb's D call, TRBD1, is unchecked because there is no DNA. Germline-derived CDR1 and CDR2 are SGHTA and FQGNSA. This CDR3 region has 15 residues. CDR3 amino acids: CASSQGPRGTDTQYF.

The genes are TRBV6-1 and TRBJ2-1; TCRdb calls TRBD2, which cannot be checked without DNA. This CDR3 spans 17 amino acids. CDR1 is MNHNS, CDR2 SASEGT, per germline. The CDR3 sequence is CASSRSKRDHSYNEQFF.

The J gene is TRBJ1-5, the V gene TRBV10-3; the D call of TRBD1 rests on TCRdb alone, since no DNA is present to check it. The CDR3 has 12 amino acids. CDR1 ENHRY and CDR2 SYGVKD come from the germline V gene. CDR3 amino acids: CAISETGQPQHF.

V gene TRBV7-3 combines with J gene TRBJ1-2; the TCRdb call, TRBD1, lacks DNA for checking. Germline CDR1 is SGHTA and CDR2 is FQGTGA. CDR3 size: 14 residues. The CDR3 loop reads CASSLDSTNYGYTF.

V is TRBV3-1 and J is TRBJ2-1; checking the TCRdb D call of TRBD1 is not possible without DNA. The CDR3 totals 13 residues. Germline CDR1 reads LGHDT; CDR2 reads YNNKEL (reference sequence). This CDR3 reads CASSQADNNEQFF.

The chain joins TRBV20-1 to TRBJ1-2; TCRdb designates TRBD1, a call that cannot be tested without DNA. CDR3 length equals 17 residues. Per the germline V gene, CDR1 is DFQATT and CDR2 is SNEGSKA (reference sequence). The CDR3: CSAPKPGTGSNPYGYTF.

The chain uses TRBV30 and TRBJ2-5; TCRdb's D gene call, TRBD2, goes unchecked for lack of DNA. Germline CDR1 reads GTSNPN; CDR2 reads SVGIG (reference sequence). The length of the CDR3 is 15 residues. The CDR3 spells CAWTMTSGPQETQYF.

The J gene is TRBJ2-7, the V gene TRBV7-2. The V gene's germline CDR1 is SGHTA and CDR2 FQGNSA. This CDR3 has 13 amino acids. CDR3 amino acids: CASSLAGSYEQYF.

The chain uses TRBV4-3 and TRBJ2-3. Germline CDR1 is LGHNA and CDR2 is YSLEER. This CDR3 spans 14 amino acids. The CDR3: CASSGLTPTDTQYF.

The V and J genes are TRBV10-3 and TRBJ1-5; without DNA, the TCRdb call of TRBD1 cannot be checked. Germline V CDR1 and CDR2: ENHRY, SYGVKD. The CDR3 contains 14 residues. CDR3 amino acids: CAIQGAGGLQPQHF.

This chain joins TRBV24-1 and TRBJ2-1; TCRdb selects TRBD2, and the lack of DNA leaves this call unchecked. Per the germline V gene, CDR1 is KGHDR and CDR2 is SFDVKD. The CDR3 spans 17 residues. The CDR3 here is CATSDLWTSTTSGEQFF.

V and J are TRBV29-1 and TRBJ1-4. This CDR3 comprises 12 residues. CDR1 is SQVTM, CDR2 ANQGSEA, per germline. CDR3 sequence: CSATEGAEKLFF.

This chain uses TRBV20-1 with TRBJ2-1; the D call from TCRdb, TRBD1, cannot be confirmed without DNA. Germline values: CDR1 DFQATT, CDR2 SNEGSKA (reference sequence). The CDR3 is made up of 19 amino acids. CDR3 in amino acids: CSARDPGQGARRFYNEQFF.